One and the same sample provided the 3 T cell receptor beta chains below, sequenced in a study of shared clonotypes between healthy human individuals. Only CD45RO-negative cells positively selected for CCR7 counted as naive CD8 cells, so terminally differentiated effector memory CD45RA+ cells were excluded. Some clones are missing from TCRdb's copy, which holds only in-frame ones; the method was immunoSEQ multiplex PCR. Here the sample spans some 2 million clones, about 95% being singletons. The sequenced sample was naive CD8+ T cells sorted from blood. These receptors were collected from a man younger than 35 in good health.

This clone was picked up one time. The chain combines TRBV30 with TRBJ2-5, with 7 bases fitting TRBD1. V was pared by 1 base and J by 3 bases, with 5 bases of the junction left unmatched. The CDR3 is 14 residues long. Germline V gene sequence: CDR1 GTSNPN, CDR2 SVGIG (reference sequence). CDR3 amino acids: CAWSGGTAKETQYF. CDR3 nucleotides: TGTGCCTGGAGTGGGGGGACAGCGAAAGAGACCCAGTACTTC.

The J gene is TRBJ2-3, the V gene TRBV9; D not certain. Germline V gene data show CDR1 as SGDLS and CDR2 as YYNGEE. This CDR3 contains 13 residues. The germline V and J ends were trimmed by 0 bases and 6 bases, with 8 bases remaining between them. CDR3 region: CASSVGLRDTQYF. For the CDR3, the DNA is TGTGCCAGCAGCGTAGGATTGCGGGATACGCAGTATTTT.

The chain uses TRBV4-3 and TRBJ2-3; 10 bases agree with TRBD2. In germline, CDR1 is LGHNA, CDR2 YSLEER. Unmatched junction bases numbered 8, after V lost 6 bases and J lost 5 bases. CDR3 length: 15 residues. CDR3 region: CASSQLAGEGDTQYF. The CDR3 coding sequence is TGCGCCAGCAGTCAGCTAGCGGGAGAAGGAGATACGCAGTATTTT.